The clone carrying this T cell receptor (beta chain) was detected only once. Its target is unknown. TCRdb re-called the RT-PCR reads with MiXCR, one entry per CDR3 protein. The table lists about 21,000 distinct CDR3 sequences, roughly 73% of them singletons. This record belongs to a study of yellow fever vaccine responses in identical twins. Overall study results and limits: Twins reportedly showed a vaccine T cell response that seemed partly convergent and partly personalized.

Trimming cost V 2 bases and J 4 bases, with 5 bases left between them. CDR1 is LNHDA and CDR2 is SQIVND in the germline V gene (reference sequence). The CDR3 has 13 amino acids. This specimen consisted of T cells from blood (PBMCs), unsorted or a sorted subset (not recorded which), obtained before or after yellow fever vaccination (not recorded which). The chain combines TRBV19 with TRBJ2-2; D is unclear. The TCR comes from a young woman who received the yellow fever vaccine. CDR3 sequence (DNA): TGTGCCAGTAGTATATACGGCACCGGGGAGCTGTTTTTT. It yields the protein CASSIYGTGELFF. The full variable domain, in which reference TRBV19 and TRBJ2-2 provide the parts outside the CDR3, is DGGITQSPKYLFRKEGQNVTLSCEQNLNHDAMYWYRQDPGQGLRLIYYSQIVNDFQKGDIAEGYSVSREKKESFPLTVTSAQKNPTAFYLCASSIYGTGELFFGEGSRLTVL.